The T cell receptor beta chain described here comes from a study of T cell changes during pregnancy in multiple sclerosis. The method was immunoSEQ multiplex PCR; TCRdb's version includes in-frame clones alone and lacks a portion of them. The sample has about 56,000 clones, roughly nine tenths seen once; the top ten hold more than 0.3%. Unmatched junction bases numbered 11, after V lost 4 bases and J lost 2 bases. Looked up from germline, CDR1 is SGHRS and CDR2 is YFSETQ. The CDR3 is made up of 16 amino acids. The sequencing used CD4+ T cells from peripheral blood mononuclear cells, collected in the third trimester of pregnancy. This clonotype was sampled from a female donor with multiple sclerosis, enrolled in a pregnancy study. The V and J genes are TRBV5-1 and TRBJ1-1; 7 bases are shared with TRBD1. CDR3 DNA: TGCGCCAGCAGCAGAGGGGACAGACAGTTTAACACTGAAGCTTTCTTT. Its protein product is CASSRGDRQFNTEAFF. Full variable domain (rest looked up from reference TRBV5-1 and TRBJ1-1): KAGVTQTPRYLIKTRGQQVTLSCSPISGHRSVSWYQQTPGQGLQFLFEYFSETQRNKGNFPGRFSGRQFSNSRSEMNVSTLELGDSALYLCASSRGDRQFNTEAFFGQGTRLTVV.